This T cell receptor (beta chain) was documented in a study of T cells in Graves' hyperthyroidism and ophthalmopathy. The V end was cut by 6 bases, the J end by 7 bases, with 12 bases between. The germline V gene has CDR1 SEHNR and CDR2 FQNEAQ (reference sequence). The CDR3 runs 12 residues. Regions amplified from RNA transcripts were the TCR beta CDR3 regions. Primed by the HTBI set, a first-round RT-PCR was run on the TCR CDR3. TCRdb re-derived calls from the multiplex PCR reads in MiXCR, one entry per CDR3 protein. The table includes 300,000 to 450,000 distinct CDR3 sequences, 15% to 19% detected once. The sample holds many counts of this clonotype.

The source material was blood. The clonotype was recovered from a woman aged 18-30 years with Graves' hyperthyroidism that later progressed to Graves' ophthalmopathy. This sequence joins TRBV7-9 and TRBJ1-2, with D perhaps TRBD1 (5 bases). CDR3 nucleotides: TGTGCCAGCAGTGAAACCGGGGCTGGCTACACCTTC. Its translation is CASSETGAGYTF. The complete variable domain, with remaining parts taken from reference TRBV7-9 and TRBJ1-2, reads DTGVSQNPRHKITKRGQNVTFRCDPISEHNRLYWYRQTLGQGPEFLTYFQNEAQLEKSRLLSDRFSAERPKGSFSTLEIQRTEQGDSAMYLCASSETGAGYTFGSGTRLTVV.